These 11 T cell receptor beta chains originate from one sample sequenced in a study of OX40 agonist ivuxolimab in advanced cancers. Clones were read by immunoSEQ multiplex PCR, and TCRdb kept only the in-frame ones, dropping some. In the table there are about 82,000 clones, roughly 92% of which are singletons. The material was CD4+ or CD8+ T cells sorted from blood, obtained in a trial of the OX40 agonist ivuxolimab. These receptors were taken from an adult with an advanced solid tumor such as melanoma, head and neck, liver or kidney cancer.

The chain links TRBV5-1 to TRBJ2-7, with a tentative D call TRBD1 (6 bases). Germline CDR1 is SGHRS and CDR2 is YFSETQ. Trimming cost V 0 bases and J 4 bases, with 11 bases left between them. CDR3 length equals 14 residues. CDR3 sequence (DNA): TGCGCCAGCAGCTTGGGGTGGGGGCTTTACGAGCAGTACTTC. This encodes CASSLGWGLYEQYF.

CDR3 loop: CASSYAGGNSPLHF. CDR3 DNA sequence: TGTGCCAGCAGTTACGCAGGGGGTAATTCACCCCTCCACTTT. This chain uses TRBV6-5 with TRBJ1-6; 7 nucleotides line up with TRBD1. Germline V gives CDR1 MNHEY, CDR2 SVGAGI. With 2 bases clipped from V and 6 bases from J, the junction kept 1 base outside the gene matches. The CDR3 spans 14 residues.

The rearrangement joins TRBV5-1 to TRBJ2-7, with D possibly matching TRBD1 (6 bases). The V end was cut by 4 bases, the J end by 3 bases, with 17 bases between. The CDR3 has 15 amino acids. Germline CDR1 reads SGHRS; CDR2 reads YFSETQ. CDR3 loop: CASSSDTGTLYEQYF. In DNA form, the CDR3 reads TGCGCCAGCAGCAGTGATACCGGGACACTCTACGAGCAGTACTTC.

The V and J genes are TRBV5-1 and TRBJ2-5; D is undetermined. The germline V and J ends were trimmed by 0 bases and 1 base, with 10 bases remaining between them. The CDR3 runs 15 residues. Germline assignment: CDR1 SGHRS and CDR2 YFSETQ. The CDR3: CASSLGAITQETQYF. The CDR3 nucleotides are TGCGCCAGCAGCTTGGGGGCCATCACCCAAGAGACCCAGTACTTC. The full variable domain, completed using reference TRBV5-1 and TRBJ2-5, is KAGVTQTPRYLIKTRGQQVTLSCSPISGHRSVSWYQQTPGQGLQFLFEYFSETQRNKGNFPGRFSGRQFSNSRSEMNVSTLELGDSALYLCASSLGAITQETQYFGPGTRLLVL.

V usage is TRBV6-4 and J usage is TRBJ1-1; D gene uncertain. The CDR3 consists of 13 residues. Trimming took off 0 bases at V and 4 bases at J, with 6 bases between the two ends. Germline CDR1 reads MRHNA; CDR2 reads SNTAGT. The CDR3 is CASSDSWGTEAFF. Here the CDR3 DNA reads TGTGCCAGCAGTGACTCGTGGGGCACTGAAGCTTTCTTT.

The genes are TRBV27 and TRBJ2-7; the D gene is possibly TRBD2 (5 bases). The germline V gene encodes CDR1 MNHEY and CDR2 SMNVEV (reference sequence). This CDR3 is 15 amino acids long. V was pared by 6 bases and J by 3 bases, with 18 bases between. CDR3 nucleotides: TGTGCCAGCAGACCCCTCGGCGGGCGGAGCTACGAGCAGTACTTC. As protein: CASRPLGGRSYEQYF.

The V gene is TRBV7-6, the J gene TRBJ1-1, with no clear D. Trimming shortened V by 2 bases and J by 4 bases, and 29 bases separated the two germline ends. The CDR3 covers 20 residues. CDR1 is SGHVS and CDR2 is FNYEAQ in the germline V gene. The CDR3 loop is CASSLRVRIASGPAGTEAFF. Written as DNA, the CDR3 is TGTGCCAGCAGCTTAAGGGTCAGGATCGCGTCCGGGCCCGCGGGCACTGAAGCTTTCTTT.

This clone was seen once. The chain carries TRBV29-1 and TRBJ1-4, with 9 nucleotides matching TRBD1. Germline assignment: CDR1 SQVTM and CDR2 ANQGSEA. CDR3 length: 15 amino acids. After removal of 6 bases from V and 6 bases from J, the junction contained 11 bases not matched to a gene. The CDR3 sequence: CSVKSEGQGYEKLFF. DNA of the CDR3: TGCAGCGTCAAATCGGAGGGACAGGGATATGAAAAACTGTTTTTT. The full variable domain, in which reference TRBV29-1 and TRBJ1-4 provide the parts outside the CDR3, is SAVISQKPSRDICQRGTSLTIQCQVDSQVTMMFWYRQQPGQSLTLIATANQGSEATYESGFVIDKFPISRPNLTFSTLTVSNMSPEDSSIYLCSVKSEGQGYEKLFFGSGTQLSVL.

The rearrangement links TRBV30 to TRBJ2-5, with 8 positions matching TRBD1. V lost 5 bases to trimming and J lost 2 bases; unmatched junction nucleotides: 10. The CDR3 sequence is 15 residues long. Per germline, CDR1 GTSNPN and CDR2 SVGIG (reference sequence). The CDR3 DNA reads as TGTGCCTGGGATCCCGGGACAGGAGCTCAAGAGACCCAGTACTTC. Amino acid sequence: CAWDPGTGAQETQYF.

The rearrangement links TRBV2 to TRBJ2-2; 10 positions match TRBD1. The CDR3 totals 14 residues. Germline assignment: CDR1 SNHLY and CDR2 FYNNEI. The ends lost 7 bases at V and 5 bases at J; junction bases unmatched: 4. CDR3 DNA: TGTGCCAGCATGGGGACAGGGGTGACCGGGGAGCTGTTTTTT. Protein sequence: CASMGTGVTGELFF.

The CDR3 coding sequence is TGTGCTAGTGGTTTGAAGGAGAACACTGAAGCTTTCTTT. It encodes CASGLKENTEAFF. The genes are TRBV12-5 and TRBJ1-1; no definite D call. Between the trimmed V and J ends, which lost 2 bases and 1 base, there was a span of 5 bases. The CDR3 consists of 13 residues. Germline V gene lookup returns CDR1 LGHNT and CDR2 FRNRAP.